The present entry profiles one TCR beta chain with its context. The V end lost 4 bases, the J end lost 4 bases, and 10 bases lay between the germline ends. Looked up from germline, CDR1 is SGHDN and CDR2 is FVKESK. The CDR3 length is 13 residues. Symptom resolution, clearance, or two negative PCRs marked donors in Cohort 3 as recovered. The entry originates in a study of blood T cell repertoires in COVID-19. Authors' processing steps: Amplification of reference gene primers was used by the study to estimate nucleated cell counts. Sequenced by immunoSEQ multiplex PCR; TCRdb stores in-frame clones only, minus some. Clonal size and the V and J genes are those of that table, whereas D and trimming came from the DNA. The profile shows fewer than 400,000 clones, roughly 86% of them singletons.

This sequence joins TRBV14 and TRBJ1-1; no clear D gene. Input material: PBMCs or T cells enriched from blood (not recorded which). This receptor was identified in a young woman who had recovered from COVID-19. The CDR3 sequence is CASSPDFVTEAFF. In DNA form, the CDR3 reads TGTGCCAGCAGCCCGGACTTCGTCACTGAAGCTTTCTTT.